This is a list of T cell receptor beta chains from one sample in a study. A single record per CDR3 protein comes from TCRdb applying MiXCR to the 5' RACE reads. The data show some 64,000 distinct CDR3 sequences, approximately 23% seen once. The specimen was memory CD4+ T cells sorted from a lymph node. The receptor source for this set is a female donor with breast cancer. The CDR3 runs from the conserved cysteine through the conserved F or W. D genes are given only for firm matches. Clone size is given for some rows only: seen once, a few or many times, or a class if the clone is expanded.

size,J,D,V,DNA,CDR3
few,TRBJ1-2,TRBD1,TRBV28,TGTGCCAGCCTAACACTCACAGGGGGTAACTATGGCTACACCTTC,CASLTLTGGNYGYTF
NA,TRBJ2-1,TRBD2,TRBV5-8,TGTGCCAGCAGCTCGATAGCGGGAGTCGGGGTGAATGAGCAGTTCTTC,CASSSIAGVGVNEQFF
NA,TRBJ1-5,NA,TRBV7-2,TGTGCCAGCAGCTCGGGACTCAGAGGGTATCAGCCCCAGCATTTT,CASSSGLRGYQPQHF
few,TRBJ2-1,NA,TRBV20-1,TGCAGTGAGGCTGGCTCCTACAATGAGCAGTTCTTC,CSEAGSYNEQFF
few,TRBJ1-6,NA,TRBV5-1,TGCGCCAGCAGCTTGGAAGGAGATTCACCCCTCCACTTT,CASSLEGDSPLHF
NA,TRBJ2-2,NA,TRBV6-1,TGTGCCAGCAGTGAAGTGGTGGATAACGCCGGGGAGCTGTTTTTT,CASSEVVDNAGELFF
once,TRBJ1-1,NA,TRBV6-2/TRBV6-3,TGTGCCAGCAGTTATTTCCCCGCGGTCGGTGAAGCTTTCTTT,CASSYFPAVGEAFF
few,TRBJ2-2,NA,TRBV7-3,TGTGCCAGCAGCCCAATGGGGCAGGGCCGCGGGGAGCTGTTTTTT,CASSPMGQGRGELFF
many,TRBJ1-1,TRBD1,TRBV28,TGTGCCAGCAGTTTCCCCGGACAGGCAGACACTGAAGCTTTCTTT,CASSFPGQADTEAFF
once,TRBJ2-1,NA,TRBV20-1,TGCAGTGCTAGAGATCGAAGAGCGTCGAATGAGCAGTTCTTC,CSARDRRASNEQFF
few,TRBJ2-5,TRBD2,TRBV5-1,TGCGCCAGCAGCTTGGGCCCTTTGGCGGGGGGCCAAGAGACCCAGTACTTC,CASSLGPLAGGQETQYF
many,TRBJ1-1,NA,TRBV29-1,TGCAGCGTTGCGGGGGGGCTAGAAGCTTTCTTT,CSVAGGLEAFF
NA,TRBJ2-1,NA,TRBV28,TGTGCCAGCAGTTTAGGTCGGCTCGATGAGCAGTTCTTC,CASSLGRLDEQFF
few,TRBJ1-1,NA,TRBV7-2,TGTGCCAGCAGCTTAATGGTCGGGGGTGGTACTGAAGCTTTCTTT,CASSLMVGGGTEAFF
NA,TRBJ2-3,NA,TRBV20-1,TGCAGTGCTGGTCGGGGCCAGGACGGGACAGATACGCAGTATTTT,CSAGRGQDGTDTQYF
many,TRBJ2-2,NA,TRBV7-8,TGTGCCAGCAGCCCGCACACCGGGGAGCTGTTTTTT,CASSPHTGELFF
NA,TRBJ2-1,TRBD2,TRBV6-5,TGTGCCAGCAGTTACTCGAGCTCAGCGGGAGGGGGGGATGAGCAGTTCTTC,CASSYSSSAGGGDEQFF
few,TRBJ2-5,TRBD2,TRBV6-1,TGTGCCAGCAGGGCGGTTTGGGCTAGCGGGCATCAAGAGACCCAGTACTTC,CASRAVWASGHQETQYF
few,TRBJ2-1,NA,TRBV20-1,TGCAGTGCCCACGGGAGCAATGAGCAGTTCTTC,CSAHGSNEQFF
few,TRBJ1-4,NA,TRBV4-3,TGCGCCAGCAGCCAAACAGGGATAACTAATGAAAAACTGTTTTTT,CASSQTGITNEKLFF
many,TRBJ1-1,NA,TRBV10-1,TGCGCCAGCAGTGATTTCGTTGACGGAACTGAAGCTTTCTTT,CASSDFVDGTEAFF
few,TRBJ2-1,NA,TRBV5-1,TGCGCCAGCAGCTTTCACCCCAATGAGCAGTTCTTC,CASSFHPNEQFF
few,TRBJ2-3,NA,TRBV3-1,TGTGCCAGCAGCCGCTCGACCGAGCGGGATACGCAGTATTTT,CASSRSTERDTQYF
few,TRBJ2-7,NA,TRBV4-2,TGTGCCAGCAGCCAAGAATTAACCGGAGGGTCGGGAGAGCAGTACTTC,CASSQELTGGSGEQYF
NA,TRBJ1-6,NA,TRBV7-9,TGTGCCAGCAACATACGGGGTTCACCCCTCCACTTT,CASNIRGSPLHF
few,TRBJ1-6,NA,TRBV6-6,TGTGCCAGCAGCCGGATCCGGGACCAGGCCTCACCCCTCCACTTT,CASSRIRDQASPLHF
NA,TRBJ1-5,NA,TRBV7-2,TGTGCCAGCAGCTTAGGGTGGGGGGCAGCCAATCAGCCCCAGCATTTT,CASSLGWGAANQPQHF
NA,TRBJ2-1,NA,TRBV29-1,TGCAGCGGTCACAGGGGAGGCCACAATGGGCAGGTCTTC,CSGHRGGHNGQVF
NA,TRBJ2-7,TRBD2,TRBV5-4,TGTGCCAGCAGCCAGGGAACAGAGGGAGCGGGAGGTTCTAGGCAGTACTTC,CASSQGTEGAGGSRQYF
many,TRBJ2-7,TRBD2,TRBV5-1,TGCGCCAGCAGCCCCAGCGGGGGTGACTACGAGCAGTACTTC,CASSPSGGDYEQYF
few,TRBJ1-3,TRBD1,TRBV19,TGTGCCAGTAGTAAGCTTACCGGGACAGGTAAAAGCCTCTCTGGAAACACCATATATTTT,CASSKLTGTGKSLSGNTIYF
many,TRBJ2-2,NA,TRBV7-2,TGTGCCAGCAGCTTAGGGGGGGCCCAGAACACCGGGGAGCTGTTTTTT,CASSLGGAQNTGELFF
many,TRBJ2-3,TRBD2,TRBV5-1,TGCGCCAGCAGCCCCAATAGCGGGGGGCTCACAGATACGCAGTATTTT,CASSPNSGGLTDTQYF
NA,TRBJ2-2,NA,TRBV7-2,TGTGCCAGCAGCTTATACCCCCCGGCGAACACCGGGGAGCTGTTTTTT,CASSLYPPANTGELFF
many,TRBJ1-3,TRBD1,TRBV28,TGTGCCAGTCACGGGACAGGGAGGGGCACCATATATTTT,CASHGTGRGTIYF
NA,TRBJ1-3,NA,TRBV29-1,TGCAGCGGTCACCTCGACTCTGGAAACACCATATATTTT,CSGHLDSGNTIYF
NA,TRBJ1-1,TRBD1,TRBV7-2,TGTGCCAGCAGCTTAGTTAACAGGGGTGAAGCTTTCTTT,CASSLVNRGEAFF
few,TRBJ2-7,NA,TRBV5-1,TGCGCCAGCAGCTCTAACCCCGGCTCCAGCTCCTACGAGCAGTACTTC,CASSSNPGSSSYEQYF
NA,TRBJ1-1,NA,TRBV6-1,TGTGCCAGCAGTGCAACAACAGGGAGCTTGGACACTGAAGCTTTCTTT,CASSATTGSLDTEAFF
many,TRBJ2-1,TRBD2,TRBV7-9,TGTGCCAGCAGCTTAATACTAGCGGGGTACAATGAGCAGTTCTTC,CASSLILAGYNEQFF
few,TRBJ2-7,NA,TRBV5-1,TGCGCCAGCAGCTTGGGTAGCTCCTACGAGCAGTACTTC,CASSLGSSYEQYF
medium-sized,TRBJ2-6,NA,TRBV5-6,TGTGCCAGCAGCTTGGAAAAAGCCGGGTCTGGGGCCAACGTCCTGACTTTC,CASSLEKAGSGANVLTF
NA,TRBJ1-5,TRBD1,TRBV6-5,TGTGCCAGCAGTTTGGGACAGGGGGTGGGTCAGCCCCAGCATTTT,CASSLGQGVGQPQHF
few,TRBJ2-1,NA,TRBV20-1,TGCAGTCCCACCAAGACAGGGAGGGAATATGAGCAGTTCTTC,CSPTKTGREYEQFF
few,TRBJ1-1,TRBD1,TRBV9,TGTGCCAGCAGCTCAGGGGACAGGCGCGCTGAAGCTTTCTTT,CASSSGDRRAEAFF
many,TRBJ1-6,TRBD1,TRBV6-5,TGTGCCAGCAGTTACCAGGGGACAGGGACTTCACCCCTCCACTTT,CASSYQGTGTSPLHF
NA,TRBJ2-3,NA,TRBV3-1,TGTGCCAGCAGCCAGGTCACAGGGAATACGCAGTATTTT,CASSQVTGNTQYF